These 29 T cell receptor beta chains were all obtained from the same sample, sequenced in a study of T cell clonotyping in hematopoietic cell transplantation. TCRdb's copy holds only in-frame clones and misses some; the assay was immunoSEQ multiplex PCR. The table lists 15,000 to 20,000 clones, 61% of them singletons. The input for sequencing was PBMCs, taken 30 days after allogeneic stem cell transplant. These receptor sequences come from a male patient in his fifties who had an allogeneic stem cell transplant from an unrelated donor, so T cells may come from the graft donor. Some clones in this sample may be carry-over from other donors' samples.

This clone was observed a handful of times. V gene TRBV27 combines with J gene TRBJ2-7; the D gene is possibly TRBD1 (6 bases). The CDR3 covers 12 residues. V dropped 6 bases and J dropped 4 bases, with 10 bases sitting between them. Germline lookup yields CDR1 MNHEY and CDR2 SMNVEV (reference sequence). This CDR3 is CASRSDSYEQYF. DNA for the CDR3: TGTGCCAGCAGATCGGACAGTTACGAGCAGTACTTC.

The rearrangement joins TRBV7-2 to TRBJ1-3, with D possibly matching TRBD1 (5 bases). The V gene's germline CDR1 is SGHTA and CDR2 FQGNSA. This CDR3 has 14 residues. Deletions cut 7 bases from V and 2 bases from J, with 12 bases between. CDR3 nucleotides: TGTGCCAGCAACCCGACAGCGACTGGAAACACCATATATTTT. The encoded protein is CASNPTATGNTIYF.

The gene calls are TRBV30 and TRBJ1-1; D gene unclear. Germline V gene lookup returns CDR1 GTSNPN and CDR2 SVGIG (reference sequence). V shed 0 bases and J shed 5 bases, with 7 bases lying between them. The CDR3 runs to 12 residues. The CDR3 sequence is CAWSVLATEAFF. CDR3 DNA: TGTGCCTGGAGTGTATTAGCTACTGAAGCTTTCTTT. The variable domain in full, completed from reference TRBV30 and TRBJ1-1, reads SQTIHQWPATLVQPVGSPLSLECTVEGTSNPNLYWYRQAAGRGLQLLFYSVGIGQISSEVPQNLSASRPQDRQFILSSKKLLLSDSGFYLCAWSVLATEAFFGQGTRLTVV.

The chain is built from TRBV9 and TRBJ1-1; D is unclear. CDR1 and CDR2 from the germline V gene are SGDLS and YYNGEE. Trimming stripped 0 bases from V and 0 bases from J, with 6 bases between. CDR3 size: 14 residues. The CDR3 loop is CASSVEFMNTEAFF. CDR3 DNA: TGTGCCAGCAGCGTAGAGTTCATGAACACTGAAGCTTTCTTT.

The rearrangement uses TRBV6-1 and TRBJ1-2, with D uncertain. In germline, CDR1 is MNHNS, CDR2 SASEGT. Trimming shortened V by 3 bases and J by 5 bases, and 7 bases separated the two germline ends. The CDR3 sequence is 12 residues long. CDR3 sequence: CASSERDYGYTF. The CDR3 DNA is TGTGCCAGCAGTGAGAGGGATTATGGCTACACCTTC.

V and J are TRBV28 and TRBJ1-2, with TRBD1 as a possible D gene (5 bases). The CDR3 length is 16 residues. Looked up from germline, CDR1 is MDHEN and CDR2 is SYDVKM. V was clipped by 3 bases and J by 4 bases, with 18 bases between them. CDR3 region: CASSFGRGAGSYGYTF. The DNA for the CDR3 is TGTGCCAGCAGTTTTGGGCGGGGCGCAGGGTCCTATGGCTACACCTTC.

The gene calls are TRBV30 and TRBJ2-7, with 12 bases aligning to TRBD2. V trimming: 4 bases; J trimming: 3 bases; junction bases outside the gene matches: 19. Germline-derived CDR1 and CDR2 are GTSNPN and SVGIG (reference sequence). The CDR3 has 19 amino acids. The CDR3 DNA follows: TGTGCCTGGATCCCCGTTAAACTAGCGGGGGGCCACCGGCGCTACGAGCAGTACTTC. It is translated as CAWIPVKLAGGHRRYEQYF.

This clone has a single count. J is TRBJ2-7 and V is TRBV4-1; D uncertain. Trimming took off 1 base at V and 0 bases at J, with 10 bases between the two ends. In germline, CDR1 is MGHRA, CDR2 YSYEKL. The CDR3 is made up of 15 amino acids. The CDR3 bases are TGCGCCAGCAGCCAAGTGGGCGGAGTCTCCTACGAGCAGTACTTC. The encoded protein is CASSQVGGVSYEQYF.

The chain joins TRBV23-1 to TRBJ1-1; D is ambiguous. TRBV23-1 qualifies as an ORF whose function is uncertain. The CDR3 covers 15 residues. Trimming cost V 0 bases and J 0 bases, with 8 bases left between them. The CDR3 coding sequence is TGCGCCAGCAGTCAATCGACGGGAGTGAACACTGAAGCTTTCTTT. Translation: CASSQSTGVNTEAFF.

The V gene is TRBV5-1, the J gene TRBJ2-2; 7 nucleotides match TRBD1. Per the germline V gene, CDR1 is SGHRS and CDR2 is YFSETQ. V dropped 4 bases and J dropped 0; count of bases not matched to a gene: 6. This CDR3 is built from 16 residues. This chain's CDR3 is CASSPRQGANTGELFF. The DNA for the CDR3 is TGCGCCAGCAGCCCTCGACAGGGCGCGAACACCGGGGAGCTGTTTTTT. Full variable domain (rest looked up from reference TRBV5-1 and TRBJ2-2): KAGVTQTPRYLIKTRGQQVTLSCSPISGHRSVSWYQQTPGQGLQFLFEYFSETQRNKGNFPGRFSGRQFSNSRSEMNVSTLELGDSALYLCASSPRQGANTGELFFGEGSRLTVL.

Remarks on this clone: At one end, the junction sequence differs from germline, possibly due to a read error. CDR3 protein: CASSLGSGGVDEQYF. As DNA, the CDR3 is TGTGCCAGTAGTTTGGGTAGCGGGGGGGTTGACGAGCAGTACTTC. V and J are TRBV27 and TRBJ2-7, with 11 bases fitting TRBD2. Germline CDR1 reads MNHEY; CDR2 reads SMNVEV (reference sequence). The CDR3 runs 15 residues.

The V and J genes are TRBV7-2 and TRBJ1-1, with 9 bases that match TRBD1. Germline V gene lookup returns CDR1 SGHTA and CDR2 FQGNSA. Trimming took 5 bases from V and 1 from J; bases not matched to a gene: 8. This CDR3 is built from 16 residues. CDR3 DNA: TGTGCCAGCAGCGCACAGGGGGCGCGCGCGAACACTGAAGCTTTCTTT. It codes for CASSAQGARANTEAFF.

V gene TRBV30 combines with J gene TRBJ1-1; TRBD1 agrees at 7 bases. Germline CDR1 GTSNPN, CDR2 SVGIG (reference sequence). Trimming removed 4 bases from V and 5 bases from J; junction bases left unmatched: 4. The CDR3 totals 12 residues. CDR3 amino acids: CAWTDRETEAFF. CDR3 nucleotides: TGTGCCTGGACAGACAGGGAAACTGAAGCTTTCTTT.

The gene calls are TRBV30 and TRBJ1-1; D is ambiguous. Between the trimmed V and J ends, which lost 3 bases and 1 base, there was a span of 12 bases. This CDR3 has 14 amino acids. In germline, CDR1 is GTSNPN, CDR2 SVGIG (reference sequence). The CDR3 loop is CAWRISGANTEAFF. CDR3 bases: TGTGCCTGGAGAATATCAGGAGCGAACACTGAAGCTTTCTTT.

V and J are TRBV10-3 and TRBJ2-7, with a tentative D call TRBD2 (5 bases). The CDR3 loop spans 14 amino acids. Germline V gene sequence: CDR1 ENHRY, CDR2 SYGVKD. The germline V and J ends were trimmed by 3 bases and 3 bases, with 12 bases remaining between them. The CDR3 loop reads CAISDLTRLYEQYF. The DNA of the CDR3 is TGTGCCATCAGTGACCTAACTAGGCTCTACGAGCAGTACTTC.

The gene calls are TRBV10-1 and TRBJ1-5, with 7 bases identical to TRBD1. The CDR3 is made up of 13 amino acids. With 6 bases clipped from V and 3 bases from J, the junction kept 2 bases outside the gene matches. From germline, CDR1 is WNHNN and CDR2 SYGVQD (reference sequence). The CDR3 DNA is TGCGCCAGCAGCGGACAGGTCAATCAGCCCCAGCATTTT. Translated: CASSGQVNQPQHF.

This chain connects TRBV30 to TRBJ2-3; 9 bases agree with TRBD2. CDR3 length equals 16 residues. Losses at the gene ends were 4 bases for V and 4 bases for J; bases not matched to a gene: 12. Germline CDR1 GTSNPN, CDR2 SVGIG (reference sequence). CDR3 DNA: TGTGCCTGGAACCCGTCCAGGCGGGAGGGCCCAGATACGCAGTATTTT. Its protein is CAWNPSRREGPDTQYF.

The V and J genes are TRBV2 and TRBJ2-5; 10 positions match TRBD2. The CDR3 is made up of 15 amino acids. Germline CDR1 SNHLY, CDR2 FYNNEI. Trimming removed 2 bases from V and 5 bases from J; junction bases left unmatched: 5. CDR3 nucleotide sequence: TGTGCCAGCAGTGAAAGGACTAGCGGAGGGGAGACCCAGTACTTC. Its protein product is CASSERTSGGETQYF.

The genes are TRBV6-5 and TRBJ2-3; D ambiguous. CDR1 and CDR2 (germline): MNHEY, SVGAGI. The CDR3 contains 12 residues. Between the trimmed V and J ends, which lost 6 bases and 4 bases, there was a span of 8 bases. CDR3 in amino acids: CASSESPDTQYF. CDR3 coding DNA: TGTGCCAGCAGCGAAAGCCCAGATACGCAGTATTTT.

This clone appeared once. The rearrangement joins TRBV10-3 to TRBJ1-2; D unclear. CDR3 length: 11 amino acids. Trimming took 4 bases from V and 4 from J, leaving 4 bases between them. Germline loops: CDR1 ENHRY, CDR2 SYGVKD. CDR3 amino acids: CAISGTYGYTF. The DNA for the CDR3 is TGTGCCATCAGTGGAACCTATGGCTACACCTTC.

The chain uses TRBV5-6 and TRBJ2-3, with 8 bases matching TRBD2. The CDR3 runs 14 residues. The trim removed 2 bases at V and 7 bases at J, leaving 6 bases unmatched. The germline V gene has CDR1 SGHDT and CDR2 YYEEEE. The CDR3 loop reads CASSLVTSVNTQYF. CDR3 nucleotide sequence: TGTGCCAGCAGCTTAGTGACTAGCGTGAATACGCAGTATTTT.

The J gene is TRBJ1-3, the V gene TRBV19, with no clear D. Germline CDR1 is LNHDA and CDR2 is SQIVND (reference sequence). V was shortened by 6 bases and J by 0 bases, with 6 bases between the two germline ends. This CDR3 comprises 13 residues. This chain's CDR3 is CASRGSSGNTIYF. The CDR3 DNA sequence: TGTGCCAGTAGAGGAAGCTCTGGAAACACCATATATTTT. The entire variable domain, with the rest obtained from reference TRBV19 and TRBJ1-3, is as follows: DGGITQSPKYLFRKEGQNVTLSCEQNLNHDAMYWYRQDPGQGLRLIYYSQIVNDFQKGDIAEGYSVSREKKESFPLTVTSAQKNPTAFYLCASRGSSGNTIYFGEGSWLTVV.

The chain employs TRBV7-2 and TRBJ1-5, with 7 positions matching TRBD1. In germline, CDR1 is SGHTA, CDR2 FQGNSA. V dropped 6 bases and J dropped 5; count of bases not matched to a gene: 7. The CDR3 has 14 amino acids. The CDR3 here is CASSLRTGHQPQHF. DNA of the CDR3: TGTGCCAGCAGTCTCCGGACAGGCCATCAGCCCCAGCATTTT.

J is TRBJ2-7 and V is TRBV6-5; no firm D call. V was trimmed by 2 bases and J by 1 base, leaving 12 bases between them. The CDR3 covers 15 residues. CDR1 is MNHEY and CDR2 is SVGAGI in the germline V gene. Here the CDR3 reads CASSYGWLTSYEQYF. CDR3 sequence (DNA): TGTGCCAGCAGTTACGGGTGGTTGACTTCCTACGAGCAGTACTTC.

The CDR3 bases are TGTGCCAGCAGCTCGGACAGAACTCAGCAGTTCTTC. It yields the protein CASSSDRTQQFF. The chain joins TRBV7-2 to TRBJ2-1; TRBD1 is a possible D gene (6 bases). V was cut by 4 bases and J by 11 bases, with 12 bases left in between. Germline V gives CDR1 SGHTA, CDR2 FQGNSA. CDR3 size: 12 residues.

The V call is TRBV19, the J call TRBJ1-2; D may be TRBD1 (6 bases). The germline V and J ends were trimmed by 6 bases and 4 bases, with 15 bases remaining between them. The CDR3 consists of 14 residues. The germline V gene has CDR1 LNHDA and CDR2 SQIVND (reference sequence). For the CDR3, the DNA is TGTGCCAGTAGAGAAGGGGGGCTCGGCTATGGCTACACCTTC. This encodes CASREGGLGYGYTF.

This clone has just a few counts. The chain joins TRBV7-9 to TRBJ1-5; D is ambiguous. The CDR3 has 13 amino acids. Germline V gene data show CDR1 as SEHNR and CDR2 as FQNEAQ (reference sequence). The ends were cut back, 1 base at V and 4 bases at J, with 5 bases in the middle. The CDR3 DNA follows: TGTGCCAGCAGCTTAGTCGGTAATCAGCCCCAGCATTTT. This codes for CASSLVGNQPQHF.

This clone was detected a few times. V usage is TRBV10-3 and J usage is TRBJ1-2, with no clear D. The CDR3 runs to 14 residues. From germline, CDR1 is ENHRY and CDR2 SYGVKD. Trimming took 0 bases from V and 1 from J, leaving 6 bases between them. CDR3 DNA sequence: TGTGCCATCAGTGAGTCATTACTTAACTATGGCTACACCTTC. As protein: CAISESLLNYGYTF.

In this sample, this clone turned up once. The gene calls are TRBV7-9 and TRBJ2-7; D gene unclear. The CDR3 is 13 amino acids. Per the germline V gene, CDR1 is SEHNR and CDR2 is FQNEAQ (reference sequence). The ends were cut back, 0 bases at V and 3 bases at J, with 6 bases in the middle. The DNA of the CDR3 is TGTGCCAGCAGCTTAGCCCCGGGCTACGAGCAGTACTTC. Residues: CASSLAPGYEQYF.